The 2 T cell receptor beta chains given below trace back to one sample, sequenced in a study of siplizumab effects on memory and regulatory T cells. Repertoires were generated with immunoSEQ multiplex PCR, while TCRdb's copy carries only in-frame clones and drops some. The sample includes approximately 97,000 clones, roughly 90% of them seen just once. Source material: CD4+ T cells sorted from blood. The receptors originated from a human donor in good health.

The genes are TRBV9 and TRBJ1-1, with TRBD1 identical over 11 bases. The CDR3 is 15 residues long. Germline CDR1 reads SGDLS; CDR2 reads YYNGEE. Trimming at V came to 0 bases and at J to 2 bases, leaving 0 bases not matched to a gene. The CDR3 region is CASSVGTGGNTEAFF. DNA for the CDR3: TGTGCCAGCAGCGTAGGGACAGGGGGCAACACTGAAGCTTTCTTT.

This clone is a singleton in its sample. The V call is TRBV28, the J call TRBJ1-3; weak D call: TRBD1 (6 bases). Between the trimmed V and J ends, which lost 10 bases and 5 bases, there was a span of 24 bases. Germline CDR1 MDHEN, CDR2 SYDVKM. This CDR3 spans 16 amino acids. CDR3 in amino acids: CATHPLRQAGRNTIYF. The CDR3 DNA reads as TGTGCCACCCACCCCCTCCGACAGGCCGGCCGAAACACCATATATTTT.